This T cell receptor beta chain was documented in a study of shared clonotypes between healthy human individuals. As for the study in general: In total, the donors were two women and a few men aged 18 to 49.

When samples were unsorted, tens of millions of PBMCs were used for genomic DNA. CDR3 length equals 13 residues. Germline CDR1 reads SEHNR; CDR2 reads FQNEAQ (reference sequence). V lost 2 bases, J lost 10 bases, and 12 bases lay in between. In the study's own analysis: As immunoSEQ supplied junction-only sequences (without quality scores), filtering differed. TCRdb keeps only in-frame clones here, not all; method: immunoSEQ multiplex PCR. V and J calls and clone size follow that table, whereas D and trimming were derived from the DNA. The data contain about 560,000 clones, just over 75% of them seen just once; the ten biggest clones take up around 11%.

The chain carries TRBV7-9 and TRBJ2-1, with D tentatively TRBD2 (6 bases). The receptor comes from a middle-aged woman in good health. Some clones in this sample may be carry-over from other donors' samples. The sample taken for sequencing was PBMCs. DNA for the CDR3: TGTGCCAGCAGCTTATTTAGCGGATGGGAGCAGTTCTTC. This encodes CASSLFSGWEQFF.